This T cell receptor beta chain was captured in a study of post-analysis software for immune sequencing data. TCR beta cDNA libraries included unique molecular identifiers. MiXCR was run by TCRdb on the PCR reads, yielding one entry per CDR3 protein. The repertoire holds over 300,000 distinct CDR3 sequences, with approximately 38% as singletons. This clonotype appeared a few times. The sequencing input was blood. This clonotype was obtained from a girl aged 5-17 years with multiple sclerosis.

The CDR3 coding sequence is TGCGCCAGCAGCCAGACACCGGGACAGACTTCTCCTCAGTACTTC. Protein product: CASSQTPGQTSPQYF. The V gene is TRBV4-3, the J gene TRBJ2-7, with 7 bases that match TRBD1. This CDR3 is built from 15 residues. Germline V gene sequence: CDR1 LGHNA, CDR2 YSLEER. The V segment lost 3 bases and the J segment 10 bases; nucleotides outside the gene matches: 15.